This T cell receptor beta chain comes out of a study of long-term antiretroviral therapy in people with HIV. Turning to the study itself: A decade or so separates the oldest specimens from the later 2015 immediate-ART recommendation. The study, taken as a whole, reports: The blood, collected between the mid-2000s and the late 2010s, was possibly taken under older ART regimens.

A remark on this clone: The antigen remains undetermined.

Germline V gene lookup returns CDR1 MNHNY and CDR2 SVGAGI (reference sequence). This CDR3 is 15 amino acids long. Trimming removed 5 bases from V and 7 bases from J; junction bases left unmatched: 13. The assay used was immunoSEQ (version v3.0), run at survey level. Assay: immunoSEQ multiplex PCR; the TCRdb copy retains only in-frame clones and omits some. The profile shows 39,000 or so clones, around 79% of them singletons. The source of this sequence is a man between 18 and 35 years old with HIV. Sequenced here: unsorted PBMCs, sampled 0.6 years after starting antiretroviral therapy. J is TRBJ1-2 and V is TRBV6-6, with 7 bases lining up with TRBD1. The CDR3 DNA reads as TGTGCCAGCAGTGCCGACAGGGACTGGCGTCGTGGCTACACCTTC. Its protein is CASSADRDWRRGYTF.